These T cell receptor beta chains were read from a single sample in a study of blood T cell repertoires in COVID-19. Sequenced by immunoSEQ multiplex PCR; TCRdb stores in-frame clones only, minus some. The sample shows roughly 200,000 clones, roughly nine tenths of them seen only once. The sample taken for sequencing was peripheral blood. All receptors come from a woman between 18 and 29 years old who had recovered from COVID-19. Both conserved end residues are part of each CDR3. The D gene is left open where the match is weak. Clone size appears in some rows only: once, few, many, or a class for an expanded clone.

d_call,clone_size,v_call,j_call,cdr3_nt,cdr3_aa
NA,once,TRBV4-2,TRBJ2-1,TGTGCCAGCAGCCAAGATTCGGACAGCCAGTTCTTC,CASSQDSDSQFF
NA,NA,TRBV27,TRBJ1-1,TGTGCCAGCGGTGACAGTGAAGCTTTCTTT,CASGDSEAFF
NA,NA,TRBV6-5,TRBJ2-3,TGTGCCAGCAGTTACTCGGGGCTATCTGGGGATACGCAGTATTTT,CASSYSGLSGDTQYF
TRBD1,NA,TRBV5-6,TRBJ1-4,TGTGCCAGCAGCCGTCCGGGACAGGGAAAAGAAAAACTGTTTTTT,CASSRPGQGKEKLFF
NA,NA,TRBV30,TRBJ2-3,TGTGCCTGGAGTACTAGCACAGATACGCAGTATTTT,CAWSTSTDTQYF
TRBD1,NA,TRBV29-1,TRBJ1-2,TGCAGCGCGGACGGGACAGGCAACTATGGCTACACCTTC,CSADGTGNYGYTF
TRBD2,NA,TRBV4-1,TRBJ2-1,TGCGCCAGCAGCCAAGAGCCCCCCGGGACTAGCGGGAGCAATGAGCAGTTCTTC,CASSQEPPGTSGSNEQFF
TRBD1,NA,TRBV10-3,TRBJ1-1,TGTGCCATCAGAGCAGGGGGACGGCGCACTGAAGCTTTCTTT,CAIRAGGRRTEAFF
NA,few,TRBV6-5,TRBJ1-5,TGTGCCAGCAGTTTCGCCAGGGTGGGGCAGCCCCAGCATTTT,CASSFARVGQPQHF
TRBD2,NA,TRBV10-1,TRBJ2-2,TGCGCCAGCAGTTCAGCGGGACTGAACACCGGGGAGCTGTTTTTT,CASSSAGLNTGELFF
TRBD2,NA,TRBV23-1,TRBJ2-1,TGCGCCACCACCGGGACTAACTTTTACAATGAGCAGTTCTTC,CATTGTNFYNEQFF
NA,NA,TRBV7-9,TRBJ1-1,TGTGCCAGCATAGGGATTTACCGGGAGAACACTGAAGCTTTCTTT,CASIGIYRENTEAFF
NA,NA,TRBV18,TRBJ1-5,TGTGCCAGCTCACCACCTGGGGGGTTCAATCAGCCCCAGCATTTT,CASSPPGGFNQPQHF
TRBD1,NA,TRBV20-1,TRBJ1-6,TGCAGTGCTAGTGGGGGACAGACCCCGATTAATTCACCCCTCCACTTT,CSASGGQTPINSPLHF
NA,NA,TRBV2,TRBJ1-1,TGTGCCAGCAGATTCGGACAGACCATGAACACTGAAGCTTTCTTT,CASRFGQTMNTEAFF
NA,NA,TRBV5-6,TRBJ2-4,TGTGCCAGCAGCTTCCCAGCAGGGTCCAAAAACATTCAGTACTTC,CASSFPAGSKNIQYF
NA,once,TRBV6-6,TRBJ2-7,TGTGCCAGTCGACTTAGCGGGACAGGGTTGGACGAGCAGTACTTC,CASRLSGTGLDEQYF
TRBD1,NA,TRBV23-1,TRBJ2-7,TGCGCCAGCAGTCAATCGGGACAGGGGTCGTACGAGCAGTACTTC,CASSQSGQGSYEQYF
TRBD1,NA,TRBV7-3,TRBJ1-2,TGTGCCAGCAGCTTAACGCGCCAGGGGGCGAGTAATGGCTACACCTTC,CASSLTRQGASNGYTF
NA,NA,TRBV24-1,TRBJ1-4,TGTGCCACCAGTGATTCATTGGCCGGGGAAAAACTGTTTTTT,CATSDSLAGEKLFF
TRBD1,NA,TRBV19,TRBJ1-6,TGTGCCAGTAGTACTGACAGGGGAGCTTCACCCCTCCACTTT,CASSTDRGASPLHF
NA,NA,TRBV29-1,TRBJ2-7,TGCAGCGCTGAGGGAGAGTCCTACGAGCAGTACTTC,CSAEGESYEQYF
NA,NA,TRBV5-4,TRBJ1-1,TGTGCCAGCAGCTCCGGACTGGAAGCTTTCTTT,CASSSGLEAFF
NA,NA,TRBV7-2,TRBJ1-1,TGTGCCAGCGCGCCAGGGGCCTCGAACACTGAAGCTTTCTTT,CASAPGASNTEAFF
TRBD1,NA,TRBV5-1,TRBJ1-1,TGCGCCAGCAGTCACGGACAGGTCCGCGCTGAAGCTTTCTTT,CASSHGQVRAEAFF
TRBD1,NA,TRBV7-6,TRBJ1-4,TGTGCCAGCAGCTTCACAGGGGGCCCCACCATAACTAATGAAAAACTGTTTTTT,CASSFTGGPTITNEKLFF
NA,NA,TRBV5-5,TRBJ2-7,TGTGCCAGCAGCTTGGTGTCGGTCTACGAGCAGTACTTC,CASSLVSVYEQYF
NA,NA,TRBV27,TRBJ1-1,NA,CASSSSNQGRTEAFF
NA,few,TRBV6-5,TRBJ2-5,TGTGCCAGCAGCCGAGAGGAGGGGTTGTCAGAGACCCAGTACTTC,CASSREEGLSETQYF
NA,NA,TRBV2,TRBJ2-2,TGTGCCAGCAGGATACAGGGGGGGACGACCGGGGAGCTGTTTTTT,CASRIQGGTTGELFF
TRBD2,NA,TRBV13,TRBJ2-2,TGTGCCAGCAGGCGGGAGACCGGGGAGCTGTTTTTT,CASRRETGELFF
TRBD1,NA,TRBV3-1/TRBV3-2,TRBJ1-1,TGTGCCAGCAGCCAGTACCAGGGGGGCACTGAAGCTTTCTTT,CASSQYQGGTEAFF
TRBD2,once,TRBV7-3,TRBJ2-1,TGTGCCAGCAGCTCCGGACTAGCAGAAGAGCAGTTCTTC,CASSSGLAEEQFF
TRBD2,few,TRBV30,TRBJ2-5,TGTGCCTGGAGTGTTTTCCCAAGCGGGAGAATTCTGGAGACCCAGTACTTC,CAWSVFPSGRILETQYF
TRBD2,NA,TRBV6-5,TRBJ2-2,TGTGCCAGCAGTTACTCGACCGGGAGGGCCGGGGAGCTGTTTTTT,CASSYSTGRAGELFF
TRBD1,NA,TRBV5-1,TRBJ1-1,TGCGCCAGCAGCTCCGGACAGGGTAGTCACACTGAAGCTTTCTTT,CASSSGQGSHTEAFF
TRBD2,NA,TRBV5-1,TRBJ2-5,TGCGCCAGCAGCTTGGGACTAGCGGGAGGGCCAGTAGGGGAGACCCAGTACTTC,CASSLGLAGGPVGETQYF
NA,NA,TRBV9,TRBJ2-2,TGTGCCAGCACCCCACTAGGTTCCGAAACCGGGGAGCTGTTTTTT,CASTPLGSETGELFF
NA,NA,TRBV21-1,TRBJ2-7,TGTGCCAGCAGCAAAGGGCAAAGTCCGGGACTAGCGGGAGATGACGAGCAGTACTTC,CASSKGQSPGLAGDDEQYF
TRBD2,NA,TRBV11-2,TRBJ2-1,TGTGCCAGCAGCTTATTCTGGGTAGCGGGAGGGGGAAATGAGCAGTTCTTC,CASSLFWVAGGGNEQFF
NA,NA,TRBV12-3/TRBV12-4,TRBJ2-1,TGTGCCAGCAGCCCCGGGAATGAGCAGTTCTTC,CASSPGNEQFF
NA,NA,TRBV9,TRBJ2-7,TGTGCCAGCAGCTTCACATCAGGGTCCTACGAGCAGTACTTC,CASSFTSGSYEQYF
TRBD1,NA,TRBV9,TRBJ1-4,TGTGCCAGCAGCACCCCCTGGGACAGGGGGCAGCTTCGGCGTGAAAAACTGTTTTTT,CASSTPWDRGQLRREKLFF
NA,NA,TRBV7-3,TRBJ1-2,TGTGCCAGCAGCCCCCCGGGACTGAACTATGGCTACACCTTC,CASSPPGLNYGYTF
NA,NA,TRBV6-5,TRBJ2-7,TGTGCCAGCAGAGACTCTTCGGGAAACGAGCAGTACTTC,CASRDSSGNEQYF
NA,NA,TRBV7-2,TRBJ2-5,TGTGCCAGCAGCCCGTCCGGGGGTCAGACCCAGTACTTC,CASSPSGGQTQYF